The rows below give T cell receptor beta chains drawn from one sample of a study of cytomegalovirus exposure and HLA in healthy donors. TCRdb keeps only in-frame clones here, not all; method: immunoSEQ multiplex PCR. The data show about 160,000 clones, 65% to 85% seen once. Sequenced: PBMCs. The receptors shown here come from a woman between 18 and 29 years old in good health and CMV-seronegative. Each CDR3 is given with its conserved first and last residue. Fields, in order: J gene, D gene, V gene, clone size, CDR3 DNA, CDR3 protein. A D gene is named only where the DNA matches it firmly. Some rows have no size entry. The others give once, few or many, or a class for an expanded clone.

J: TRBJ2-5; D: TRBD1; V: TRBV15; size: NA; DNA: TGTGCCACCGCTAGACAGGGCAAGCAGACCCAGTACTTC; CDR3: CATARQGKQTQYF
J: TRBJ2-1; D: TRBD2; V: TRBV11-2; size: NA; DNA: TGTGCCAGCAGCTTAGGCCGGGGGGGTAGCGGGGGACAATACAATGAGCAGTTCTTC; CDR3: CASSLGRGGSGGQYNEQFF
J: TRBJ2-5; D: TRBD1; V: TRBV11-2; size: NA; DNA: TGTGCCAGCAGCTCACGGACAGGGGGCTGGGGGGAGACCCAGTACTTC; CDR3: CASSSRTGGWGETQYF
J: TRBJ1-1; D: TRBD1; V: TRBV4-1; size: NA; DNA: TGCGCCAGCAGCCGAGGACAGGGGCAATACTGGGAAGCTTTCTTT; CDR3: CASSRGQGQYWEAFF
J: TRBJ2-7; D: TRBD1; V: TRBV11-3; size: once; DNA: TGTGCCAGCAGCCTTAGGTGGGACAGTACCTCCTACGAGCAGTACTTC; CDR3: CASSLRWDSTSYEQYF
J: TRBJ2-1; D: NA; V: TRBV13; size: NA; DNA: TGTGCCAGCAGCTCAGCAGGCTCCTACAATGAGCAGTTCTTC; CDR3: CASSSAGSYNEQFF
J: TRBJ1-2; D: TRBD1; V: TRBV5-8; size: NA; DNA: TGTGCCAGCAGCGAGCCCGGGACAGGGTTTTACGGCTACACCTTC; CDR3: CASSEPGTGFYGYTF
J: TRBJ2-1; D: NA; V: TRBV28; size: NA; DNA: TGTGCCAGCACTTCCCAGGGGAGTTATGTGGACAATGAGCAGTTCTTC; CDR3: CASTSQGSYVDNEQFF
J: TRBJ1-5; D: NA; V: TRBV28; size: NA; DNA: TGTGCCAGCAGTTTGCTCTGGGCAGGGGGCAATCAGCCCCAGCATTTT; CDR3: CASSLLWAGGNQPQHF
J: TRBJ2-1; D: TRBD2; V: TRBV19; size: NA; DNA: TGTGCCAGTAGTATGTACAGCGGGGGGGCTAATGAGCAGTTCTTC; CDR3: CASSMYSGGANEQFF
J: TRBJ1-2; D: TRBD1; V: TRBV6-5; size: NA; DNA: TGTGCCAGCAGCCTCAGGGGGAACTATGGCTACACCTTC; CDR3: CASSLRGNYGYTF
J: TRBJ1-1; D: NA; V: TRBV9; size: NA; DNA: TGTGCCAGCAGCGTAGAGAGGTGGACGACAGTGCTGAACACTGAAGCTTTCTTT; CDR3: CASSVERWTTVLNTEAFF
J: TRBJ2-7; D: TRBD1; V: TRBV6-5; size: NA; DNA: TGTGCCAGCAGTTACGGGACAGGGGCCTACGAGCAGTACTTC; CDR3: CASSYGTGAYEQYF
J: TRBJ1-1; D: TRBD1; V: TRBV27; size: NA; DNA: TGTGCCAGCCGACAGATGGGACAGCTGAACACTGAAGCTTTCTTT; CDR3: CASRQMGQLNTEAFF
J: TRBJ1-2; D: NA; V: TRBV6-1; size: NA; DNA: TGTGCCAGCAGTGAAGGACAGTCCTATGGCTACACCTTC; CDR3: CASSEGQSYGYTF
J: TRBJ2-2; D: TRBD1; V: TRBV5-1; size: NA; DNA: TGCGCCAGCAGCCATGCCGGGGGACAGGGGGCCGGGGAGCTGTTTTTT; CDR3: CASSHAGGQGAGELFF
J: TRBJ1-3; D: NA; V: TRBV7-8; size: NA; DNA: TGTGCCAGCAGCTTAGACAGGGTACCCGGAAACACCATATATTTT; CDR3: CASSLDRVPGNTIYF
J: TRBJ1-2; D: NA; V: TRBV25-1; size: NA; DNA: TGTGCCAGCAGTGAATCCGGGAATCGGGGCTACACCTTC; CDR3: CASSESGNRGYTF
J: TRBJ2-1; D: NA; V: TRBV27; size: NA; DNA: TGTGCCAGCAGTTTTCTTAGTCCGAATGAGCAGTTCTTC; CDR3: CASSFLSPNEQFF
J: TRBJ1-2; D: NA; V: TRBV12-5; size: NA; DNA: TGTGCTAGTGGTTTAGGGGTGCCTAACTATGGCTACACCTTC; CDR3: CASGLGVPNYGYTF
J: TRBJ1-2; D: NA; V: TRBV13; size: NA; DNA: TGTGCCAGCAGCTCCCCCAGGGAGGGAGAGGTTCCCTATGGCTACACCTTC; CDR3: CASSSPREGEVPYGYTF
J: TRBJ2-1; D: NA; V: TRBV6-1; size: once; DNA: TGTGCCAGCAGTGACACAGAGGGCCTTAGCTACAATGAGCAGTTCTTC; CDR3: CASSDTEGLSYNEQFF
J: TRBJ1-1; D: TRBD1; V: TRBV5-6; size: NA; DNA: TGTGCCAGCAGCTTGGCCGGAGACAGGGGGCTTACTGAAGCTTTCTTT; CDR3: CASSLAGDRGLTEAFF
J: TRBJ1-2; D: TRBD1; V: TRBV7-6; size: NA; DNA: TGTGCCAGCAGCCCGGGACAGGGGAAGTATGGCTACACCTTC; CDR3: CASSPGQGKYGYTF
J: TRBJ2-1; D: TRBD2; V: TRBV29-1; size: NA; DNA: TGCAGCGTTGAAGAAAGGGGACTAGCGGGGGGCCGTCCTCTGGATGAGCAGTTCTTC; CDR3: CSVEERGLAGGRPLDEQFF
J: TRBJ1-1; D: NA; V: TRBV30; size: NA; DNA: TGTGCCTGGAACAGGCGGATGAACACTGAAGCTTTCTTT; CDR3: CAWNRRMNTEAFF
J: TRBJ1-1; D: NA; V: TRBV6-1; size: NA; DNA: TGTGCCAGCAGTGAACGGGGAGGTGTGGGCACTGAAGCTTTCTTT; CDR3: CASSERGGVGTEAFF
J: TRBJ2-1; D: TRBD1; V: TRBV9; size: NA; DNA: TGTGCCAGCAGCGCTGAAAAACCGGGACAGGGTACGAACAATGAGCAGTTCTTC; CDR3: CASSAEKPGQGTNNEQFF
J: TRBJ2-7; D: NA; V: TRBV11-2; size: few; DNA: TGTGCCAGCAGCTTGCCGGGTGGCTACGAGCAGTACTTC; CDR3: CASSLPGGYEQYF
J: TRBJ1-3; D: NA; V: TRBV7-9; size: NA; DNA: TGTTCCAGCAGCTTAGTATCTCTTTCTGGAAACACCATATATTTT; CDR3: CSSSLVSLSGNTIYF
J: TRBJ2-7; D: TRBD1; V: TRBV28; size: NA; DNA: TGTGCCAGCAGTTTGACAGGGATCGAGCAGTACTTC; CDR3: CASSLTGIEQYF
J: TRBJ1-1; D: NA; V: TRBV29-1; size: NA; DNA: TGCAGCGTTGAAGGGCAGGTCGGCACTGAAGCTTTCTTT; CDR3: CSVEGQVGTEAFF
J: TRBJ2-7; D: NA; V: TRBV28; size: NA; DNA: TGTGCCAGCAGTTTCCCACAGGGGGGGTCCCACGAGCAGTACTTC; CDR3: CASSFPQGGSHEQYF
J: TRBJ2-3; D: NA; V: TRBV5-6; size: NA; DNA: TGTGCCAGCAGCTTGTTGGGGCAGCTCACAGATACGCAGTATTTT; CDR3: CASSLLGQLTDTQYF
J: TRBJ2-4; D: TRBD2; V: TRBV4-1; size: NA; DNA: TGCGCCAGCAGCCAACCCCCGGGACTAGCGGGGGGGCGCAAGTACTTC; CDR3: CASSQPPGLAGGRKYF
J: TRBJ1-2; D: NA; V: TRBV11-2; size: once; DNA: TGTGCCAGCAGCTTAGGAGGAACCGACCGGGAAATGTTCACCTTC; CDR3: CASSLGGTDREMFTF
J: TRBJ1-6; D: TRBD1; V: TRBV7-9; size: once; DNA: TGTGCCAGCAGCTTGGTACAGGGGGTAAGGTCACCCCTCCACTTT; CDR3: CASSLVQGVRSPLHF
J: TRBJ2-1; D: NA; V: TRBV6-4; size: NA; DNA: TGTGCCAGCAGCAGTTCCACCTACAATGAGCAGTTCTTC; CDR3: CASSSSTYNEQFF
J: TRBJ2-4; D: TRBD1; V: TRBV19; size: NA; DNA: TGTGCCAGTAGTCCAGGGGGAACACAGGGTTTCTCCAAAAACAGTCAGTACTTC; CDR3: CASSPGGTQGFSKNSQYF
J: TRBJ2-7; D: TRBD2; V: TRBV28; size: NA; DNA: TGTGCCAGCCGGGGGGCGGGGGGCCCCTACGAGCAGTACTTC; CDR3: CASRGAGGPYEQYF
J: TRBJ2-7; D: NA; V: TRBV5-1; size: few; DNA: TGCGCCAGCAGACAGGGTAATTTGCGGTACGAGCAGTACTTC; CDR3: CASRQGNLRYEQYF
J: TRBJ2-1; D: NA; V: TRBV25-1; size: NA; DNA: TGTGCCAGCAGTGTGGGAGGGGGCTCCTACAATGAGCAGTTCTTC; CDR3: CASSVGGGSYNEQFF
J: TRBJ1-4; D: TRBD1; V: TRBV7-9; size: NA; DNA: TGTTCCAGCAGCACCCCCAGGACAGGGTTTGGGGCAACTAATGAAAAACTGTTTTTT; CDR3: CSSSTPRTGFGATNEKLFF
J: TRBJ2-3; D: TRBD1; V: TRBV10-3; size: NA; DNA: TGTGCCATCAGTGGGACAGGACCCGGAGGAACGCAGTATTTT; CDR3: CAISGTGPGGTQYF
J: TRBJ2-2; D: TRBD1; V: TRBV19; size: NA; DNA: TGTGCCAGCCACAGAGCGGGACAGGGGGGCACCGGGGAGCTGTTTTTT; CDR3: CASHRAGQGGTGELFF
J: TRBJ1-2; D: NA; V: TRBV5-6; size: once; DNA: TGTGCCAGCAGCCCCGGAGCCGGGAACTATGGCTACACCTTC; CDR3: CASSPGAGNYGYTF
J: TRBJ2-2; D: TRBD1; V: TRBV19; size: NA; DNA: TGTGCCGCCTCGAAGGGGACAGGGGGCACCGGGGAGCTGTTTTTT; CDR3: CAASKGTGGTGELFF
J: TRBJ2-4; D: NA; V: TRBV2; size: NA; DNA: TGTGCCAGCATCGGTCGGGGAGCCAAAAACATTCAGTACTTC; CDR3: CASIGRGAKNIQYF
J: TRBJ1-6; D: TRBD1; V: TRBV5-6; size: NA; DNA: TGTGCCAGCAGCTTGGGGCCCGGGACAGATAATTCACCCCTCCACTTT; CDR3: CASSLGPGTDNSPLHF
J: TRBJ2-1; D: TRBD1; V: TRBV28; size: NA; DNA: TGTGCCAGCAGCTCAGGGGGCTCGTCAGGCAATGAGCAGTTCTTC; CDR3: CASSSGGSSGNEQFF
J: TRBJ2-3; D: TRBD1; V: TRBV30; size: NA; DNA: TGTGCCTGGAGTGTGTCGCCGGGACAGGGGAGGGATACGCAGTATTTT; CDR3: CAWSVSPGQGRDTQYF
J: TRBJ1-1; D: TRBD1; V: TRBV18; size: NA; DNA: TGTGCCAGCTCACCAAGACAGGGGGCTGGTATGAACACTGAAGCTTTCTTT; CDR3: CASSPRQGAGMNTEAFF
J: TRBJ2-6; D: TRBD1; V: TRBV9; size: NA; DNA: TGTGCCAGCAGCCCTGCGGACAGGCTCTCTGGGGCCAACGGCCTGACTTTC; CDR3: CASSPADRLSGANGLTF